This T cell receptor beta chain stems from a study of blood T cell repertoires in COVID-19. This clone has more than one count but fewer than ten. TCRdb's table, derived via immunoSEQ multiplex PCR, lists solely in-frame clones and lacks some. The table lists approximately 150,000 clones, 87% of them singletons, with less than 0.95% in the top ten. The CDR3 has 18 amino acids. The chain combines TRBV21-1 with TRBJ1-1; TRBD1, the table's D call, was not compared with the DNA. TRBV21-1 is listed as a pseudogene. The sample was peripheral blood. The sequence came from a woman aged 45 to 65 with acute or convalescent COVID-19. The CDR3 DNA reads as TGTGCCAGCAGCAAAGTCTGGGGGACAGCTGGGGCGAACACTGAAGCTTTCTTT. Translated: CASSKVWGTAGANTEAFF.